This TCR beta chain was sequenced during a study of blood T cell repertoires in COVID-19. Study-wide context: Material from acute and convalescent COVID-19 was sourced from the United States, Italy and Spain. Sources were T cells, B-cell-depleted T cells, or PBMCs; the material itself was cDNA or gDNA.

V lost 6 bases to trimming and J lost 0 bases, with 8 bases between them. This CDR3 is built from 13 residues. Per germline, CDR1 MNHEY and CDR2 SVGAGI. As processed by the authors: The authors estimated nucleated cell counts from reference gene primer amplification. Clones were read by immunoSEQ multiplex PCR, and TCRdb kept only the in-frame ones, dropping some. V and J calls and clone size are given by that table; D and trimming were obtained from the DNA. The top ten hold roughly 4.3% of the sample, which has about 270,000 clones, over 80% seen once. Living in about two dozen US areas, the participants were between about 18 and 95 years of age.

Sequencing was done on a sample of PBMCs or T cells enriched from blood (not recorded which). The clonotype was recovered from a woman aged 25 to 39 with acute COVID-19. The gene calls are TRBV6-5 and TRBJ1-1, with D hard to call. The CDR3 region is CASSSTVNTEAFF. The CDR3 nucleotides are TGTGCCAGCAGCTCTACGGTGAACACTGAAGCTTTCTTT.